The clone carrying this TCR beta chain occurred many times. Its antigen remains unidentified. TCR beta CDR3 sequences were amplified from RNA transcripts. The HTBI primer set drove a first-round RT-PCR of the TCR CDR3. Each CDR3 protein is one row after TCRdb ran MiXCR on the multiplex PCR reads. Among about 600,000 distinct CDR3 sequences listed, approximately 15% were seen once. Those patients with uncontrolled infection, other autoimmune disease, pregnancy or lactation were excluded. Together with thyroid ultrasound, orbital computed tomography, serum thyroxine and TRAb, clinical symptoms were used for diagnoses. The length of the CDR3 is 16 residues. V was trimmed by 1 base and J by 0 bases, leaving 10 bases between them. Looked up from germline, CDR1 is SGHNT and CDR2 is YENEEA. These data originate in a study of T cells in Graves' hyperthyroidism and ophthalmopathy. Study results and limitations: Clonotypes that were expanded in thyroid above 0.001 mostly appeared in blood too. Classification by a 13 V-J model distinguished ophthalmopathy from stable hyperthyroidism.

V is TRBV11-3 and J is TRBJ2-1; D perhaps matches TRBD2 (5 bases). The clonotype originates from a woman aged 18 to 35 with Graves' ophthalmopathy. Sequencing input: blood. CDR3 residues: CASSLAPRGSYNEQFF. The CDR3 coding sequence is TGTGCCAGCAGCTTAGCCCCCCGGGGCTCCTACAATGAGCAGTTCTTC.